The TCR beta chain under discussion was sequenced for a study of control samples from healthy donors and cancer patients. Using immunoSEQ multiplex PCR, the repertoire was profiled, and TCRdb retains in-frame clones only, with some absent. The sample lists about 82,000 clones, approximately 94% occurring once. The germline CDR1 and CDR2 sequences are MDHEN and SYDVKM. CDR3 length: 13 amino acids. Trimming removed 4 bases from V and 1 base from J, with 7 bases in between. V and J are TRBV28 and TRBJ1-1; D gene unclear. This TCR derives from a young woman in good health. Sequencing used blood. The CDR3 loop reads CASSSSQNTEAFF. DNA of the CDR3: TGTGCCAGCAGTTCTTCCCAGAACACTGAAGCTTTCTTT.